Listed here are 5 T cell receptor beta chains from one sample, sequenced in a study of T cell clones after liver transplantation. Assay used: immunoSEQ multiplex PCR; TCRdb lists only in-frame clones, some missing. The sample lists approximately 100,000 clones; around four fifths were seen once. The sequences come from CD4+ T cells from blood, collected around 44 months after liver transplant. The receptors were gathered from a human patient who received a liver transplant. Certain T cells may be donor cells from the graft.

The chain uses TRBV7-2 and TRBJ1-1, with 7 bases that match TRBD1. V was clipped by 5 bases and J by 5 bases; unmatched bases: 5. The CDR3 has 13 residues. The germline V gene has CDR1 SGHTA and CDR2 FQGNSA. The CDR3 reads CASSLSQGTEAFF. As DNA, the CDR3 is TGTGCCAGCAGCCTTTCACAGGGGACTGAAGCTTTCTTT.

The genes are TRBV11-3 and TRBJ1-3; 8 bases fit TRBD1. This CDR3 contains 15 residues. Germline V gene lookup returns CDR1 SGHNT and CDR2 YENEEA. J lost 4 bases, V lost 3 bases, and 5 bases had no gene match. Here the CDR3 reads CASSLTGDPGNTIYF. The CDR3, as DNA: TGTGCCAGCAGCTTGACAGGGGATCCGGGAAACACCATATATTTT.

This clone was picked up one time. The chain links TRBV18 to TRBJ2-5; TRBD1 might be the D (6 bases). The CDR3 contains 13 residues. Trimming pared 6 bases from V and 2 bases from J, leaving 10 bases between. CDR1 is KGHSH and CDR2 is LQKENI in the germline V gene. The chain's CDR3 is CASSRTVQETQYF. The CDR3 DNA reads as TGTGCCAGCTCGCGGACAGTGCAAGAGACCCAGTACTTC. Supplemented by reference TRBV18 and TRBJ2-5, the full variable domain reads NAGVMQNPRHLVRRRGQEARLRCSPMKGHSHVYWYRQLPEEGLKFMVYLQKENIIDESGMPKERFSAEFPKEGPSILRIQQVVRGDSAAYFCASSRTVQETQYFGPGTRLLVL.

CDR3 protein: CASSHLSWTRTYEQYF. CDR3 coding DNA: TGTGCCAGCAGCCACTTATCGTGGACGCGGACCTACGAGCAGTACTTC. V and J are TRBV4-2 and TRBJ2-7; D is uncertain. V was clipped by 3 bases and J by 2 bases, with 17 bases between them. The CDR3 totals 16 residues. Germline CDR1 reads LGHNA; CDR2 reads YNFKEQ.

This chain uses TRBV5-1 with TRBJ2-5, with 11 bases lining up with TRBD2. CDR3 size: 17 residues. The J segment lost 5 bases and the V segment lost 4 bases, leaving 13 bases of the junction unmatched. Germline V gives CDR1 SGHRS, CDR2 YFSETQ. CDR3 region: CASSPGTSGAPGETQYF. In DNA, the CDR3 is TGCGCCAGCAGCCCAGGGACTAGCGGAGCCCCGGGCGAGACCCAGTACTTC.